This TCR beta chain was captured in a study of shared clonotypes between healthy human individuals. Whole-study results and caveats: Donor scarcity curtailed the genetic and exposure-history diversity represented herein. Sampling involved blood alone; tissue repertoires likely differ.

The CDR3 is 16 amino acids. V lost 3 bases, J lost 4 bases, and 16 bases lay in between. The germline gives CDR1 KGHSH, CDR2 LQKENI. In the source study's methods: Junction-only sequences without quality scores came from ImmunoSEQ, so filtering differed. This table comes from immunoSEQ multiplex PCR, and its TCRdb copy is limited to in-frame clones, with some not included. V and J calls and clone size are copied from that table; D and trimming were computed from the DNA. This repertoire shows approximately 460,000 clones, roughly 80% found once; its top ten account for about 12%. Points on this clone: Antigen specificity is unknown.

The sample consisted of PBMCs. This TCR was recovered from a woman in her forties in good health. Some clones in this sample may be carry-over from other donors' samples. The chain employs TRBV18 and TRBJ2-1; D unresolved. This CDR3 is CASSPDTTPYYNEQFF. The CDR3 DNA reads as TGTGCCAGCTCACCCGATACTACCCCATATTACAATGAGCAGTTCTTC.